These 25 T cell receptor beta chains were sequenced from one sample in a study of cytomegalovirus exposure and HLA in healthy donors. Amplification used 60 Vbeta primers and 13 Jbeta primers. TCRdb's table, derived via immunoSEQ multiplex PCR, lists solely in-frame clones and lacks some. This sample yields 110,000 or so clones, of which around 77% are seen a single time; roughly 5.9% belongs to the top ten. The sequenced sample was PBMCs. These receptors were taken from a woman under 40 in good health and CMV-seropositive.

This chain connects TRBV18 to TRBJ1-2; 7 nucleotides match TRBD1. Per the germline V gene, CDR1 is KGHSH and CDR2 is LQKENI. The length of the CDR3 is 14 residues. V shed 2 bases and J 4 bases; nucleotides not matched to a gene: 4. For the CDR3, the DNA is TGTGCCAGCTCACCAGTGACAGGGACCTATGGCTACACCTTC. Translated: CASSPVTGTYGYTF.

This clone showed up just a few times. A read error may account for a junction end that differs from germline. This chain joins TRBV5-1 and TRBJ2-1, with TRBD1 matching over 10 bases. The CDR3 extends over 13 amino acids. Germline CDR1 SGHRS, CDR2 YFSETQ. The DNA of the CDR3 is TGCGCCAGCAGCTTGGCGACAGGGGGCTTTTGGATCTTC. This sequence encodes CASSLATGGFWIF. Based on the CDR3 plus reference TRBV5-1 and TRBJ2-1, the full variable domain is KAGVTQTPRYLIKTRGQQVTLSCSPISGHRSVSWYQQTPGQGLQFLFEYFSETQRNKGNFPGRFSGRQFSNSRSEMNVSTLELGDSALYLCASSLATGGFWIFGPGTRLTVL.

This clone was detected a few times. The genes are TRBV30 and TRBJ2-3; 7 nucleotides agree with TRBD2. CDR3 length equals 15 residues. J gave up 4 bases and V 5 bases, and 12 bases lay outside the gene matches. In germline, CDR1 is GTSNPN, CDR2 SVGIG (reference sequence). The CDR3 nucleotides are TGTGCCTGGGCCGAACCCGGGGGGTCAGCAGATACGCAGTATTTT. It encodes CAWAEPGGSADTQYF.

The genes are TRBV6-1 and TRBJ1-2; D gene ambiguous. The CDR3 consists of 15 residues. CDR1 is MNHNS, CDR2 SASEGT, per germline. V lost 0 bases and J 7 bases, leaving 15 bases between the germline ends. CDR3 region: CASSEANSYSGGYTF. In DNA form, the CDR3 reads TGTGCCAGCAGTGAAGCAAACAGTTACTCAGGTGGCTACACCTTC.

The gene calls are TRBV19 and TRBJ1-5; perhaps TRBD1 as D (6 bases). This CDR3 has 17 residues. Germline values: CDR1 LNHDA, CDR2 SQIVND (reference sequence). The V and J ends lost 4 bases and 1 base respectively, with 17 bases between them. CDR3: CASSTGQILLSNQPQHF. DNA of the CDR3: TGTGCCAGTAGTACTGGACAGATTCTCCTGAGCAATCAGCCCCAGCATTTT. Combining the CDR3 with reference TRBV19 and TRBJ1-5 gives the whole variable domain DGGITQSPKYLFRKEGQNVTLSCEQNLNHDAMYWYRQDPGQGLRLIYYSQIVNDFQKGDIAEGYSVSREKKESFPLTVTSAQKNPTAFYLCASSTGQILLSNQPQHFGDGTRLSIL.

CDR3 sequence: CASSSGQQETQYF. The CDR3, as DNA: TGTGCCAGCAGCTCGGGACAGCAAGAGACCCAGTACTTC. The genes are TRBV7-9 and TRBJ2-5; the match to TRBD1 covers 7 bases. CDR1 is SEHNR and CDR2 is FQNEAQ in the germline V gene (reference sequence). Trimming cost V 4 bases and J 2 bases; bases outside gene matches: 1. The CDR3 runs 13 residues.

DNA for the CDR3: TGTGCCAGCAGCCAAGTCCTGGGAGAAGCTTTCTACGAGCAGTACTTC. Translated, it gives CASSQVLGEAFYEQYF. The chain couples TRBV4-2 to TRBJ2-7; TRBD2 is a possible D gene (5 bases). Germline V gives CDR1 LGHNA, CDR2 YNFKEQ. The CDR3 sequence is 16 residues long. The V end was cut by 1 base, the J end by 3 bases, with 16 bases between.

V is TRBV10-3 and J is TRBJ2-7, with unresolved D. Germline V gene data show CDR1 as ENHRY and CDR2 as SYGVKD. V was trimmed by 10 bases and J by 0 bases, leaving 10 bases between them. This CDR3 contains 12 residues. CDR3: CATGESSYEQYF. The CDR3 DNA follows: TGTGCCACCGGAGAGAGCTCCTACGAGCAGTACTTC.

This chain links TRBV19 with TRBJ2-5; D remains unclear. From germline, CDR1 is LNHDA and CDR2 SQIVND (reference sequence). V was clipped by 2 bases and J by 4 bases, with 2 bases between them. The CDR3 runs to 11 residues. CDR3 region: CASSIRETQYF. CDR3 nucleotide sequence: TGTGCCAGTAGTATACGAGAGACCCAGTACTTC.

V is TRBV9 and J is TRBJ1-2; 8 bases map to TRBD1. The germline V gene encodes CDR1 SGDLS and CDR2 YYNGEE. The V segment lost 3 bases and the J segment 5 bases; nucleotides outside the gene matches: 3. The CDR3 has 13 residues. CDR3 in amino acids: CASSARGQYGYTF. CDR3 nucleotide sequence: TGTGCCAGCAGCGCCAGGGGGCAGTATGGCTACACCTTC. The variable domain in full, with the rest retrieved from reference TRBV9 and TRBJ1-2, is DSGVTQTPKHLITATGQRVTLRCSPRSGDLSVYWYQQSLDQGLQFLIQYYNGEERAKGNILERFSAQQFPDLHSELNLSSLELGDSALYFCASSARGQYGYTFGSGTRLTVV.

The V call is TRBV27, the J call TRBJ2-7; D might be TRBD1 (6 bases). Germline CDR1 MNHEY, CDR2 SMNVEV (reference sequence). Trimming pared 0 bases from V and 7 bases from J, leaving 13 bases between. This CDR3 region has 14 residues. This CDR3 is CASSLSLAGVEQYF. The CDR3 DNA is TGTGCCAGCAGTTTATCGCTTGCAGGGGTGGAGCAGTACTTC.

This clone was found a few times. The chain has TRBV2 and TRBJ1-4, with TRBD1 as a possible D gene (5 bases). CDR1 SNHLY and CDR2 FYNNEI come from the germline V gene. The CDR3 consists of 13 residues. The ends were cut back, 5 bases at V and 8 bases at J, with 12 bases in the middle. This CDR3 reads CASSQGGLEKLFF. The CDR3 DNA reads as TGTGCCAGCAGTCAGGGAGGATTAGAAAAACTGTTTTTT.

The sample holds a few counts of this clone. A junction boundary mismatches the germline segment, possibly from a read error. The V and J genes are TRBV30 and TRBJ1-1; 9 bases match TRBD1. CDR1 is GTSNPN, CDR2 SVGIG, per germline (reference sequence). The CDR3 has 10 amino acids. In DNA, the CDR3 is TGTGCCGGCCACAGGGGGCGGGTACTCTTT. This codes for CAGHRGRVLF.

CDR3: CASSSQGQVNTEAFF. CDR3 bases: TGTGCCAGCAGCTCCCAGGGACAGGTGAACACTGAAGCTTTCTTT. The gene calls are TRBV7-9 and TRBJ1-1; 8 nucleotides match TRBD1. V shed 4 bases and J 0 bases; nucleotides not matched to a gene: 4. Germline V gives CDR1 SEHNR, CDR2 FQNEAQ (reference sequence). The CDR3 loop spans 15 amino acids.

The chain joins TRBV2 to TRBJ1-1; TRBD1 agrees at 11 bases. J gave up 5 bases and V 7 bases, and 6 bases lay outside the gene matches. CDR3 length: 14 amino acids. CDR1 SNHLY and CDR2 FYNNEI come from the germline V gene. The CDR3 DNA follows: TGTGCCAGCACCCCCGGGACAGGGGGTACTGAAGCTTTCTTT. Encoded protein: CASTPGTGGTEAFF.

This chain links TRBV6-5 with TRBJ2-7, with 7 bases identical to TRBD1. The CDR3 is 12 residues long. In germline, CDR1 is MNHEY, CDR2 SVGAGI. V dropped 4 bases and J dropped 4; count of bases not matched to a gene: 1. The CDR3 nucleotides are TGTGCCAGCAGTTCCAGGGGGTACGAGCAGTACTTC. Encoded protein: CASSSRGYEQYF.

The J gene is TRBJ1-4, the V gene TRBV4-1; D possibly corresponds to TRBD1 (6 bases). CDR3 length: 14 residues. V shed 2 bases and J shed 8 bases, with 12 bases lying between them. Looked up from germline, CDR1 is MGHRA and CDR2 is YSYEKL. CDR3 in amino acids: CASSQTGLSEKLFF. CDR3 DNA: TGCGCCAGCAGCCAAACAGGGTTATCAGAAAAACTGTTTTTT.

This clone appeared a few times. This chain joins TRBV18 and TRBJ1-6, with no clear D. CDR1 and CDR2 (germline): KGHSH, LQKENI. V lost 2 bases to trimming and J lost 3 bases, with 14 bases between them. This CDR3 has 17 residues. In DNA form, the CDR3 reads TGTGCCAGCTCACCAGTATTTCGAGGTTTCTATAATTCACCCCTCCACTTT. This translates into CASSPVFRGFYNSPLHF.

This chain uses TRBV5-6 with TRBJ1-4; TRBD1 matches at 7 bases. V lost 2 bases, J lost 8 bases, and 12 bases stayed unmatched. Germline CDR1 reads SGHDT; CDR2 reads YYEEEE. The CDR3 consists of 16 residues. CDR3 nucleotide sequence: TGTGCCAGCAGCTTCCGGGGACAGCAACAACGGGAAAAACTGTTTTTT. Its protein product is CASSFRGQQQREKLFF.

This clone occurred a few times. The chain has TRBV10-1 and TRBJ1-1; possible D gene TRBD1, 5 bases. This CDR3 is built from 12 residues. Germline V gene lookup returns CDR1 WNHNN and CDR2 SYGVQD (reference sequence). V was trimmed by 4 bases and J by 10 bases, leaving 13 bases between them. CDR3 sequence reads: CASSAVGGLAFF. The CDR3 DNA sequence: TGCGCCAGCAGTGCAGTCGGGGGTTTAGCTTTCTTT.

The chain has TRBV4-1 and TRBJ1-1; tentatively, D is TRBD1 (6 bases). CDR1 and CDR2 (germline): MGHRA, YSYEKL. V was trimmed by 4 bases and J by 3 bases, leaving 15 bases between them. The length of the CDR3 is 15 residues. The CDR3 here is CASSPLRGGDTEAFF. In DNA form, the CDR3 reads TGCGCCAGCAGCCCTCTTAGAGGGGGGGACACTGAAGCTTTCTTT.

This clone has just a few counts. J is TRBJ2-7 and V is TRBV18; a weak D match, TRBD1 (7 bases). CDR3 length: 14 residues. Germline V gene sequence: CDR1 KGHSH, CDR2 LQKENI. The germline V and J ends were trimmed by 3 bases and 6 bases, with 15 bases remaining between them. The CDR3 spells CASSPLHRGGEQYF. CDR3 nucleotide sequence: TGTGCCAGCTCACCGCTTCACAGGGGAGGCGAGCAGTACTTC.

The V and J genes are TRBV4-2 and TRBJ2-2; D perhaps matches TRBD1 (5 bases). Trimming took off 0 bases at V and 2 bases at J, with 13 bases between the two ends. This CDR3 region has 17 residues. CDR1 LGHNA and CDR2 YNFKEQ come from the germline V gene. The CDR3 DNA reads as TGTGCCAGCAGCCAAGACCTTAGCAGGGCCAACACCGGGGAGCTGTTTTTT. This sequence encodes CASSQDLSRANTGELFF.

The chain combines TRBV9 with TRBJ2-2; tentative D call: TRBD1 (6 bases). Trimming took off 4 bases at V and 0 bases at J, with 10 bases between the two ends. The CDR3 is 15 residues long. From germline, CDR1 is SGDLS and CDR2 YYNGEE. The DNA for the CDR3 is TGTGCCAGCAGCCCGGGACAAGCGAACACCGGGGAGCTGTTTTTT. This gives the protein CASSPGQANTGELFF.

In its sample, this clone was seen a few times. The chain links TRBV2 to TRBJ1-5; TRBD1 is a possible D gene (6 bases). CDR1 and CDR2 (germline): SNHLY, FYNNEI. The CDR3 covers 15 residues. The ends were cut back, 7 bases at V and 2 bases at J, with 15 bases in the middle. DNA for the CDR3: TGTGCCAGCACCCTCTACAGGGACGGCAATCAGCCCCAGCATTTT. It codes for CASTLYRDGNQPQHF.